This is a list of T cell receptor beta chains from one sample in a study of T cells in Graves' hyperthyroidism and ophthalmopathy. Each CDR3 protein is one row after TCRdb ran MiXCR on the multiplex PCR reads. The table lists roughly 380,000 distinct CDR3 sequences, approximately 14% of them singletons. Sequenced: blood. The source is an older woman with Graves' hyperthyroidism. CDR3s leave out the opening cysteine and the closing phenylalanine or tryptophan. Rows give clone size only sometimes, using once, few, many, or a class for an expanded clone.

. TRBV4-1 ASSQEGGGSSLPREQF
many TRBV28 ASSLMGGAQPQH
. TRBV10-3 AISESGTGGHNEQF
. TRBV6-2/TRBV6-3 ASSYRLAQETQY
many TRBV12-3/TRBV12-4 ATRGGRRFGTQY
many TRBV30 AWGQGQVLGETQY
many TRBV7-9 ASSTRDGGLNTEAF
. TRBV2 ASSSPAVGTDTQY
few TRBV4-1 ASSPTEMNNQPQH
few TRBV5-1 ASSLRQAGTNEKLF
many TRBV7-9 ASSSGTAGYGYT
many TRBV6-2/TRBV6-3 ASSSVLAGHTGELF
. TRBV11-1 ANSRDNSYEQY
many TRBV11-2 ASNEAAGRSSSYEQY
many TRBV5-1 ASSARDSLGEQF
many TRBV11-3 ASRDSYEQY
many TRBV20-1 SASLTPGHNIQY
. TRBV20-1 SARDSSGPQETQY
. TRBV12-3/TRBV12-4 ASSSSWGAVNYGYT
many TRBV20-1 SARANSPSTGQYSYEQY
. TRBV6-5 ASSYSYSTRGGEQY
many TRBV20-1 SAGERYEQY
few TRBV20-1 SARDSRDPRETQY
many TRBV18 ASSPTAGPPGELF
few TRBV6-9 ASSYGTSDTQY
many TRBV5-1 ASSPYPNSGTEAF
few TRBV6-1 ASEDGSSGNTIY
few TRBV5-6 ASSLADFGTQY
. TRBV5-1 ASSFTGQGDEKLF